This T cell receptor beta chain was sequenced during a study of blood T cell repertoires in COVID-19. Per the germline V gene, CDR1 is KGHSH and CDR2 is LQKENI. The CDR3 consists of 14 residues. Trimming removed 3 bases from V and 5 bases from J; junction bases left unmatched: 3. One Seattle source followed patients from active infection through their disease course. Assay used: immunoSEQ multiplex PCR; TCRdb lists only in-frame clones, some missing. The data contain 100,000 to 150,000 clones, roughly 90% of them singletons. This chain joins TRBV18 and TRBJ2-7; TRBD1 agrees at 11 bases. This receptor was obtained from a man between 50 and 59 years old with COVID-19, enrolled during active disease. The source material was peripheral blood. CDR3 nucleotides: TGTGCCAGCTCACCCGGACAGGGGGCGAACGAGCAGTACGTC. Amino acids: CASSPGQGANEQYV.